The TCR beta chain under discussion was sequenced for a study of regulatory T cells in long-lasting Graves disease. Findings and caveats of the study: Sharing of public clonotypes was greater in persistent patients (roughly 2,600) than in new patients (around 880).

Arm-PCR of CDR3 regions and iRepertoire HTBI primers were used to build TCR beta libraries. Each CDR3 protein is one row after TCRdb ran MiXCR on the multiplex PCR reads. The sample has about 420,000 distinct CDR3 sequences, 16% seen once. This clonotype has a handful of counts. What it binds is not known. Time point: newly diagnosed GD, antithyroid drugs for less than 3 months. Scientists built the TCR library using RNA that was extracted from PBMCs. In addition, the sample was reused for a study of T cells in Graves' hyperthyroidism and ophthalmopathy. That source reports: These patients, aged 18 to 65, had recently diagnosed hyperthyroidism lasting under 2 months. First-round RT-PCR with HTBI primers amplified the TCR CDR3 region.

The sample here was peripheral blood mononuclear cells (PBMCs), taken at new diagnosis, from a patient treated with antithyroid drugs. This receptor was obtained from a young woman with Graves disease.

CDR3: CASSPTPMGAASNYGYTF. The CDR3 DNA sequence: TGTGCCAGCTCACCGACCCCTATGGGGGCCGCATCTAACTATGGCTACACCTTC. V and J are TRBV18 and TRBJ1-2; maybe TRBD1 (6 bases). The germline V gene encodes CDR1 KGHSH and CDR2 LQKENI. Trimming removed 3 bases at V and 0 bases at J, with 20 bases between. This CDR3 has 18 residues.